Below, 4 T cell receptor beta chains from the same sample are listed, as sequenced in a study of blood T cells in healthy people across ages. A second PCR, run for about 7 to 11 cycles, used a sample-barcoded 5' primer plus a J-beta primer mix. TCRdb used MiXCR to reprocess the 5' RACE reads, holding one entry per CDR3 protein. The sample shows under 2 million distinct CDR3 sequences, 30% to 35% of them seen only once. The specimen was blood. The origin of the receptors is a woman aged 25 to 39 in good health.

This clonotype was counted only a few times. The chain combines TRBV4-1 with TRBJ2-7; possible D gene TRBD2, 5 bases. V was cut by 4 bases and J by 3 bases, with 16 bases left in between. Germline assignment: CDR1 MGHRA and CDR2 YSYEKL. This CDR3 has 15 amino acids. DNA for the CDR3: TGCGCCAGCAGCCTCGGCGGGTCAGACGTCTACGAGCAGTACTTC. The encoded protein is CASSLGGSDVYEQYF.

This clonotype has more than one count but fewer than ten. This chain uses TRBV20-1 with TRBJ2-1; D is possibly TRBD1 or TRBD2 (5 bases each). Germline assignment: CDR1 DFQATT and CDR2 SNEGSKA (reference sequence). V was cut by 7 bases and J by 0 bases, with 19 bases left in between. The CDR3 is 16 residues long. The CDR3 spells CSVGVRDPSSYNEQFF. The CDR3, as DNA: TGCAGTGTCGGGGTACGGGACCCGAGCTCCTACAATGAGCAGTTCTTC.

This clonotype came up a few times. This rearrangement joins TRBV6-1 to TRBJ2-1; 10 bases map to TRBD2. The CDR3 loop spans 19 amino acids. J gave up 2 bases and V 6 bases, and 16 bases lay outside the gene matches. Germline CDR1 and CDR2: MNHNS and SASEGT. As DNA, the CDR3 is TGTGCCAGCAGCGCCGACCGCCCCCTAGCGGGAGTACCCTACAATGAGCAGTTCTTC. Its protein is CASSADRPLAGVPYNEQFF.

The CDR3 spells CASSLAVLAGARYNEQFF. In DNA, the CDR3 is TGTGCCAGCAGCTTAGCGGTGCTAGCGGGAGCCCGTTACAATGAGCAGTTCTTC. This chain uses TRBV7-9 with TRBJ2-1, with 10 bases fitting TRBD2. Germline V gene sequence: CDR1 SEHNR, CDR2 FQNEAQ (reference sequence). V shed 0 bases and J 4 bases; nucleotides not matched to a gene: 9. The CDR3 has 18 residues.